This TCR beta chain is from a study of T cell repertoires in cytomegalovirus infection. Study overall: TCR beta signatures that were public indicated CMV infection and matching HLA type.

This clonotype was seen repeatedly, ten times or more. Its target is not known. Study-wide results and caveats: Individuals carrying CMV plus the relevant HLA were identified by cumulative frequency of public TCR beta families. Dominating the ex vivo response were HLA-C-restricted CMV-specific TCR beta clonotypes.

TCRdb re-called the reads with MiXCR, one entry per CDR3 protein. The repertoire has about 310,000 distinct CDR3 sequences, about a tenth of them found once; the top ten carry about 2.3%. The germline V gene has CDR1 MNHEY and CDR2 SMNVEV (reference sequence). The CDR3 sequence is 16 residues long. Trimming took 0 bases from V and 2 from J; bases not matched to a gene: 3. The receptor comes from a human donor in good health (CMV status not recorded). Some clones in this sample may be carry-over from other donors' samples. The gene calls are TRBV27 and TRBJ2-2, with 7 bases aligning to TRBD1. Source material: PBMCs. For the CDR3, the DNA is TGTGCCAGCAGTTTATCAGGGGGCCGTAACACCGGGGAGCTGTTTTTT. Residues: CASSLSGGRNTGELFF.